This T cell receptor (beta chain) appears in the sequencing data of a study of shared clonotypes between healthy human individuals. General study findings and limits: Since donors were few, the genetic and exposure-history diversity represented was limited. Among a handful of donors, approximately 5% of naive CD4 clonotypes were found in common.

CD45RO+ cells went into CD8 memory alongside CCR7-negative CD45RA+ TemRA cells. This clone is a singleton in its sample. No antigen is known for it. It was at deep level that the assay was run. Method: immunoSEQ multiplex PCR; TCRdb's copy keeps in-frame clones and lacks some. The repertoire consists of approximately 92,000 clones, with 68% occurring once and the leading ten covering around half. Source material: memory CD8+ T cells sorted from blood. As for subset: CD45RO+ cells pooled with CCR7-negative TemRA cells. The receptor was isolated from a man in his thirties or forties in good health.

CDR3 amino acids: CASSETTGNPNTGELFF. CDR3 coding DNA: TGTGCCAGCAGTGAGACGACAGGGAACCCGAACACCGGGGAGCTGTTTTTT. The chain couples TRBV25-1 to TRBJ2-2, with TRBD1 identical over 7 bases. The CDR3 totals 17 residues. After removal of 3 bases from V and 0 bases from J, the junction contained 7 bases not matched to a gene. Germline CDR1 reads MGHDK; CDR2 reads SYGVNS. Full variable domain (rest looked up from reference TRBV25-1 and TRBJ2-2): EADIYQTPRYLVIGTGKKITLECSQTMGHDKMYWYQQDPGMELHLIHYSYGVNSTEKGDLSSESTVSRIRTEHFPLTLESARPSHTSQYLCASSETTGNPNTGELFFGEGSRLTVL.